The present entry profiles one TCR beta chain with its context. The data derive from a study of sequential checkpoint blockade in melanoma. Study-level information: First-line arms were nivolumab then ipilimumab, or the reverse, randomized 1:1. Both treatment sequences were followed by maintenance nivolumab.

The CDR3 sequence is 14 residues long. The germline V and J ends were trimmed by 2 bases and 4 bases, with 12 bases remaining between them. Germline V gene data show CDR1 as MGHRA and CDR2 as YSYEKL. Assay: immunoSEQ multiplex PCR; the TCRdb copy retains only in-frame clones and omits some. The profile shows about 5,100 clones, roughly 80% of them singletons. Specified treatment: randomized to nivolumab then ipilimumab (arm A) or the reverse (arm B). Patients had received no earlier DNA-damaging chemotherapy. Live CD3+CD8+ CD19− CD56− cells were sorted from PBMCs. The chain carries TRBV4-1 and TRBJ2-7; D might be TRBD1 (6 bases). This sequence was found in a human patient with melanoma. Some clones in this sample may be carry-over from other donors' samples. The sequencing used CD8+ T cells sorted from blood (inferred from file names), collected from a patient given nivolumab and ipilimumab in sequence. This CDR3 reads CASSQSQGWYEQYF. The CDR3 nucleotides read TGCGCCAGCAGCCAATCACAGGGATGGTACGAGCAGTACTTC.